The 7 T cell receptor beta chains below were found in one sample sequenced in a study of CXCR3-negative and CXCR3-positive naive CD8 T cells (dated by TCRdb to the late 2010s). These receptors have no known antigen. The sequencer was a NextSeq 550. The Human TCR Profiling Kit (MiLaboratory) was used to prepare UMI-labeled 5' RACE TRB cDNA libraries. Reprocessed by TCRdb, the reads give a single entry per CDR3 protein sequence, without DNA. The sample table includes 90,000 to 100,000 distinct CDR3 sequences. The ten largest clones represent 1.1% of the sample. Study-wide conclusions, independent of this receptor: TRB CDR3s from CXCR3-positive naive cells showed higher hydrophobicity (lower Kidera factor 4), lower energy, and higher strength and volume indices than CXCR3-negative naive cells.

Material: naive CXCR3+ CD8+ T cells from blood. Per the publication, the cell subset or site label means: CD45RO-CCR7+CD27+CD95- naive CD8+ T cells expressing CXCR3 (TNR3+). All receptors derive from a human donor in good health. Some clones in this sample may be carry-over from other donors' samples.

This chain uses TRBV12-3 or TRBV12-4 with TRBJ2-3. The CDR3 sequence is 13 residues long. The CDR3 sequence is CATTHQIEDTQYF.

The rearrangement links TRBV9 to TRBJ2-7. The CDR3 has 14 amino acids. Germline CDR1 and CDR2: SGDLS and YYNGEE. The CDR3 is CASSVATGGYEQYF.

The V and J genes are TRBV28 and TRBJ2-5; TCRdb designates TRBD1, a call that cannot be tested without DNA. The germline gives CDR1 MDHEN, CDR2 SYDVKM. The length of the CDR3 is 15 residues. CDR3 region: CASTLGAGNQETQYF.

The gene calls are TRBV20-1 and TRBJ1-1; checking the TCRdb D call of TRBD1 is not possible without DNA. Germline values: CDR1 DFQATT, CDR2 SNEGSKA (reference sequence). This CDR3 is 12 amino acids long. CDR3 protein: CGGSGVNTEAFF.

The chain combines TRBV15 with TRBJ2-1. In germline, CDR1 is LNHNV, CDR2 YYDKDF (reference sequence). The CDR3 is 12 amino acids. CDR3 sequence: CATSRDNNEQFF.

The rearrangement joins TRBV5-1 to TRBJ2-7; the D gene TCRdb calls, TRBD2, cannot be checked with no DNA. This CDR3 region has 14 residues. Per germline, CDR1 SGHRS and CDR2 YFSETQ. CDR3 in amino acids: CASSLGDYPYEQYF.

The chain joins TRBV7-6 to TRBJ1-6; the D call of TRBD1 rests on TCRdb alone, since no DNA is present to check it. Germline V gene sequence: CDR1 SGHVS, CDR2 FNYEAQ. CDR3 length: 14 amino acids. The CDR3: CASSSTGSGSPLHF.